Presented here are 26 T cell receptor beta chains from one specimen sequenced in a study of shared clonotypes between healthy human individuals. Naivety among CD8 cells was defined by CD45RO negativity and positive CCR7 selection, thereby excluding terminally differentiated effector memory CD45RA+ cells. Data came from immunoSEQ multiplex PCR; TCRdb stores just in-frame clones and leaves some out. The sample holds some 2,000,000 clones; roughly 94% are singletons and the top ten take 1% to 1.3%. The sample comprised naive CD8+ T cells sorted from blood. The source of these receptors is a man aged 18 to 29 in good health.

The gene calls are TRBV13 and TRBJ2-3; D unclear. The germline V gene has CDR1 PRHDT and CDR2 FYEKMQ (reference sequence). The CDR3 is 16 residues long. The V gene lost 3 bases and the J gene lost 0 bases, with 13 bases spanning the gap. CDR3 sequence: CASSFQLDPSTDTQYF. Written as DNA, the CDR3 is TGTGCCAGCAGCTTCCAGCTAGATCCTAGCACAGATACGCAGTATTTT.

Sample share makes this clone medium-sized. J is TRBJ1-1 and V is TRBV25-1, with D tentatively TRBD1 (6 bases). With 2 bases removed from V and 6 bases from J, the gap between germline ends came to 13 bases. Germline loops: CDR1 MGHDK, CDR2 SYGVNS. The CDR3 is 14 residues long. CDR3 nucleotides: TGTGCCAGCAGTGAAATGGGGGGGCGGGCTGAAGCTTTCTTT. Protein sequence: CASSEMGGRAEAFF. The complete variable domain, with remaining parts taken from reference TRBV25-1 and TRBJ1-1, reads EADIYQTPRYLVIGTGKKITLECSQTMGHDKMYWYQQDPGMELHLIHYSYGVNSTEKGDLSSESTVSRIRTEHFPLTLESARPSHTSQYLCASSEMGGRAEAFFGQGTRLTVV.

In the case of this clone: Different DNA sequences within this sample yield the same CDR3. This chain connects TRBV7-9 to TRBJ2-1; D call uncertain. Germline CDR1 is SEHNR and CDR2 is FQNEAQ (reference sequence). The V and J ends lost 1 base and 7 bases respectively, with 8 bases between them. The CDR3 sequence is 13 residues long. CDR3 in DNA: TGTGCCAGCAGCTTAGTATTGGGTAATGAGCAGTTCTTC. As protein: CASSLVLGNEQFF.

V and J are TRBV30 and TRBJ2-7, with D unresolved. V gave up 2 bases and J gave up 2 bases, with 10 bases separating them. From germline, CDR1 is GTSNPN and CDR2 SVGIG (reference sequence). This CDR3 is built from 13 residues. CDR3: CAWSSGRAYEQYF. CDR3 DNA: TGTGCCTGGAGTTCCGGACGGGCCTACGAGCAGTACTTC.

As concerns this clone: This same CDR3 is encoded by further DNA sequences in the sample. CDR3 amino acids: CASSRNTEAFF. The DNA of the CDR3 is TGTGCCAGCAGCAGAAACACTGAAGCTTTCTTT. This chain uses TRBV6-5 with TRBJ1-1; no reliable D call. CDR3 length equals 11 residues. Germline CDR1 and CDR2: MNHEY and SVGAGI. Trimming removed 6 bases at V and 2 bases at J, with 4 bases between.

This chain uses TRBV10-2 with TRBJ2-6; D perhaps matches TRBD1 (6 bases). Per germline, CDR1 WSHSY and CDR2 SAAADI. This CDR3 region has 14 residues. Trimming shortened V by 7 bases and J by 12 bases, and 19 bases separated the two germline ends. CDR3 sequence (DNA): TGCGCCAGCACCCCTAGGACAGAGGGTCCCGTCCTGACTTTC. This sequence encodes CASTPRTEGPVLTF.

The V gene is TRBV25-1, the J gene TRBJ1-3; D is unclear. Trimming took off 8 bases at V and 4 bases at J, with 21 bases between the two ends. Per germline, CDR1 MGHDK and CDR2 SYGVNS. The CDR3 is made up of 16 amino acids. CDR3 residues: CASYHAGRKEGNTIYF. The CDR3 nucleotides are TGTGCCAGCTACCACGCCGGCCGAAAGGAGGGAAACACCATATATTTT.

The chain recombines TRBV4-1 with TRBJ1-5; no clear D gene. This CDR3 has 16 amino acids. CDR1 and CDR2 from the germline V gene are MGHRA and YSYEKL. Between the trimmed V and J ends, which lost 0 bases and 0 bases, there was a span of 9 bases. This CDR3 is CASSQDVGFSNQPQHF. As DNA, the CDR3 is TGCGCCAGCAGCCAAGATGTGGGGTTTAGCAATCAGCCCCAGCATTTT.

The rearrangement links TRBV2 to TRBJ2-5, with 10 nucleotides matching TRBD2. The ends lost 3 bases at V and 2 bases at J; junction bases unmatched: 6. Germline V gene lookup returns CDR1 SNHLY and CDR2 FYNNEI. The CDR3 covers 16 residues. The CDR3, as DNA: TGTGCCAGCAGTGACCCACAACTAGCGGGGCAAGAGACCCAGTACTTC. This encodes CASSDPQLAGQETQYF.

The CDR3 sequence: CASSYSAAMNTEAFF. The CDR3 DNA sequence: TGTGCCAGCAGTTACTCGGCAGCGATGAACACTGAAGCTTTCTTT. The chain joins TRBV6-6 to TRBJ1-1, with D uncertain. This CDR3 contains 15 residues. Germline CDR1 is MNHNY and CDR2 is SVGAGI (reference sequence). V lost 0 bases and J lost 0, with 8 bases in between.

The rearrangement uses TRBV27 and TRBJ2-2, with D perhaps TRBD1 (6 bases). Between the trimmed V and J ends, which lost 6 bases and 2 bases, there was a span of 10 bases. Germline V gene lookup returns CDR1 MNHEY and CDR2 SMNVEV (reference sequence). The CDR3 contains 14 residues. CDR3 coding DNA: TGTGCCAGCAGAGAGACAGGAAACACCGGGGAGCTGTTTTTT. This encodes CASRETGNTGELFF.

This clone was observed a single time. The CDR3 sequence: CASSRRESEAFF. The CDR3 nucleotides read TGTGCCAGCAGCCGCAGGGAGTCTGAAGCTTTCTTT. The chain recombines TRBV7-6 with TRBJ1-1; D possibly corresponds to TRBD1 (5 bases). V shed 5 bases and J shed 6 bases, with 10 bases lying between them. The CDR3 sequence is 12 residues long. From germline, CDR1 is SGHVS and CDR2 FNYEAQ.

V is TRBV7-2 and J is TRBJ1-1; weak D call: TRBD1 (6 bases). Trimming took 1 base from V and 0 from J, leaving 9 bases between them. CDR3 length equals 15 residues. Germline lookup yields CDR1 SGHTA and CDR2 FQGNSA. The chain's CDR3 is CASSLGEGVNTEAFF. As DNA, the CDR3 is TGTGCCAGCAGCTTAGGGGAGGGGGTGAACACTGAAGCTTTCTTT.

The V call is TRBV2, the J call TRBJ2-3; 9 nucleotides line up with TRBD2. The germline V gene has CDR1 SNHLY and CDR2 FYNNEI. This CDR3 is built from 13 residues. The CDR3 is CVTGGGAVDTQYF. CDR3 bases: TGTGTCACCGGCGGGGGGGCCGTAGATACGCAGTATTTT.

The genes are TRBV27 and TRBJ2-1; D possibly matches TRBD1 or TRBD2 (6 bases each). V was clipped by 6 bases and J by 6 bases, with 9 bases between them. Germline CDR1 and CDR2: MNHEY and SMNVEV (reference sequence). The CDR3 runs to 12 residues. The DNA for the CDR3 is TGTGCCAGCAGCCGGGGGCCCAATGAGCAGTTCTTC. The encoded protein is CASSRGPNEQFF.

This sequence joins TRBV4-1 and TRBJ2-7, with 7 bases matching TRBD2. The CDR3 is 15 amino acids. Trimming at V came to 4 bases and at J to 3 bases, leaving 9 bases not matched to a gene. Per germline, CDR1 MGHRA and CDR2 YSYEKL. The CDR3 spells CASSPSGVDYYEQYF. The CDR3, as DNA: TGCGCCAGCAGCCCAAGCGGGGTAGACTACTACGAGCAGTACTTC.

The V call is TRBV10-2, the J call TRBJ2-7; a weak D match, TRBD2 (5 bases). Germline V CDR1 and CDR2: WSHSY, SAAADI. Trimming removed 5 bases from V and 0 bases from J, with 11 bases in between. CDR3 length equals 14 residues. The DNA for the CDR3 is TGCGCCAGCAGTTCTAGCAGGAACTCCTACGAGCAGTACTTC. This translates into CASSSSRNSYEQYF.

CDR3 amino acids: CASRLTGTVLYTF. The CDR3 DNA sequence: TGTGCCAGCAGACTTACCGGGACAGTCTTATACACCTTC. The gene calls are TRBV6-5 and TRBJ1-2; TRBD1 aligns across 7 bases. J was trimmed by 11 bases and V by 6 bases; bases with no gene match: 12. The CDR3 contains 13 residues. Looked up from germline, CDR1 is MNHEY and CDR2 is SVGAGI.

The CDR3 DNA is TGTGCCAGCAGTTGGAGAACTGGGGAGCTGTTTTTT. Its translation is CASSWRTGELFF. This chain connects TRBV6-5 to TRBJ2-2; D call uncertain. Germline V lookup: CDR1 MNHEY, CDR2 SVGAGI. Trimming removed 4 bases from V and 8 bases from J, with 8 bases in between. The CDR3 contains 12 residues.

V and J are TRBV6-5 and TRBJ1-1; 7 bases agree with TRBD1. V dropped 7 bases and J dropped 1; count of bases not matched to a gene: 6. Germline CDR1 reads MNHEY; CDR2 reads SVGAGI. The length of the CDR3 is 14 residues. The CDR3 sequence: CASNTGEGNTEAFF. The CDR3 region has the DNA TGTGCCAGCAACACAGGGGAAGGGAACACTGAAGCTTTCTTT.

V usage is TRBV5-1 and J usage is TRBJ1-4; D unclear. Trimming stripped 5 bases from V and 7 bases from J, with 15 bases between. This CDR3 comprises 14 residues. The germline CDR1 and CDR2 sequences are SGHRS and YFSETQ. The DNA of the CDR3 is TGCGCCAGCAGACCGGTGATTTCGGGTGAAAAACTGTTTTTT. Amino acid sequence: CASRPVISGEKLFF.

About this clone itself: Other DNA sequences in this specimen translate into the identical CDR3. The rearrangement joins TRBV6-5 to TRBJ1-4; D unresolved. Trimming removed 1 base at V and 7 bases at J, with 7 bases between. Germline CDR1 and CDR2: MNHEY and SVGAGI. The CDR3 runs to 13 residues. Written as DNA, the CDR3 is TGTGCCAGCAGTTACTTGGGTGGTGAAAAACTGTTTTTT. Its protein product is CASSYLGGEKLFF.

The V and J genes are TRBV28 and TRBJ2-3, with a weak D call TRBD1 (6 bases). Trimming took off 2 bases at V and 6 bases at J, with 21 bases between the two ends. CDR3 size: 17 residues. Germline V gene lookup returns CDR1 MDHEN and CDR2 SYDVKM. The CDR3: CASSLTPGAGEHDTQYF. CDR3 nucleotide sequence: TGTGCCAGCAGTTTAACCCCAGGGGCAGGGGAGCATGATACGCAGTATTTT.

The chain carries TRBV18 and TRBJ2-1, with 8 bases matching TRBD1. CDR3 size: 12 residues. After removal of 6 bases from V and 8 bases from J, the junction contained 3 bases not matched to a gene. The germline V gene has CDR1 KGHSH and CDR2 LQKENI. For the CDR3, the DNA is TGTGCCAGCTCGGACAGGGCCGATGAGCAGTTCTTC. Translated: CASSDRADEQFF.

The CDR3 nucleotides read TGTGCCATCGGACTAGCGGGGATAGATACGCAGTATTTT. Protein: CAIGLAGIDTQYF. The V call is TRBV10-3, the J call TRBJ2-3, with 12 bases fitting TRBD2. The CDR3 is 13 residues long. Losses at the gene ends were 8 bases for V and 5 bases for J; bases not matched to a gene: 2. From germline, CDR1 is ENHRY and CDR2 SYGVKD.

This rearrangement joins TRBV28 to TRBJ2-1; D remains ambiguous. Trimming removed 1 base at V and 4 bases at J, with 5 bases between. Germline-derived CDR1 and CDR2 are MDHEN and SYDVKM. The CDR3 runs 13 residues. The CDR3 loop reads CASSLSEYNEQFF. Written as DNA, the CDR3 is TGTGCCAGCAGTTTATCCGAATACAATGAGCAGTTCTTC.